These 11 T cell receptor beta chains came from one sample sequenced in a study of blood T cell repertoires in COVID-19. Data came from immunoSEQ multiplex PCR; TCRdb stores just in-frame clones and leaves some out. The table records around 150,000 clones, around 81% of them present only once. Sequencing was carried out using peripheral blood. The receptors were sampled from a woman aged 55 to 70 with acute or convalescent COVID-19.

In this sample, this clone turned up once. The genes are TRBV6-2 or TRBV6-3 and TRBJ2-3, with 10 bases that match TRBD2. With 5 bases clipped from V and 2 bases from J, the junction kept 10 bases outside the gene matches. The germline gives CDR1 MNHEY, CDR2 SVGEGT. CDR3 length: 17 residues. CDR3 loop: CASSLYWTSGFTDTQYF. DNA for the CDR3: TGTGCCAGCAGTCTGTACTGGACTAGCGGTTTCACAGATACGCAGTATTTT.

V and J are TRBV6-5 and TRBJ1-4, with 10 bases fitting TRBD1. The CDR3 length is 13 residues. Germline CDR1 reads MNHEY; CDR2 reads SVGAGI. The CDR3 DNA sequence: TGTGTTTCAGTCTGGGACAGGGGAGAAAAACTGTTTTTT. Encoded protein: CVSVWDRGEKLFF.

A word on this clone: The sample contains more than one DNA sequence encoding this CDR3. This chain links TRBV18 with TRBJ2-7; D is undetermined. The CDR3 has 15 residues. The germline V gene encodes CDR1 KGHSH and CDR2 LQKENI. Trimming pared 3 bases from V and 2 bases from J, leaving 14 bases between. CDR3 DNA sequence: TGTGCCAGCTCACCCCAGGTCGAATCCCCCTACGAGCAGTACTTC. Its protein product is CASSPQVESPYEQYF.

The chain joins TRBV19 to TRBJ2-6, with 8 bases aligning to TRBD1. CDR1 is LNHDA, CDR2 SQIVND, per germline (reference sequence). There are 17 residues in the CDR3. V lost 5 bases to trimming and J lost 0 bases; unmatched junction nucleotides: 6. The CDR3 region has the DNA TGTGCCAGTAGTCGAACAGGGGGAAACTCTGGGGCCAACGTCCTGACTTTC. Translating gives CASSRTGGNSGANVLTF.

The gene calls are TRBV19 and TRBJ1-5, with 11 positions matching TRBD1. The CDR3 extends over 17 amino acids. Per the germline V gene, CDR1 is LNHDA and CDR2 is SQIVND (reference sequence). The V segment lost 10 bases and the J segment 1 base; nucleotides outside the gene matches: 12. As DNA, the CDR3 is TGTGCCACCAAGTCCGGGACAGGGGGATCGAGCAATCAGCCCCAGCATTTT. Its translation is CATKSGTGGSSNQPQHF.

The CDR3 reads CATSESRDYHNEQFF. In nucleotides, the CDR3 is TGTGCCACCAGTGAAAGCCGGGACTACCACAATGAGCAGTTCTTC. This rearrangement joins TRBV24-1 to TRBJ2-1; 7 bases line up with TRBD2. The CDR3 runs 15 residues. From germline, CDR1 is KGHDR and CDR2 SFDVKD. The J segment lost 5 bases and the V segment lost 4 bases, leaving 7 bases of the junction unmatched.

The rearrangement uses TRBV28 and TRBJ2-7; the match to TRBD1 covers 9 bases. Looked up from germline, CDR1 is MDHEN and CDR2 is SYDVKM. The CDR3 loop spans 16 amino acids. Trimming cost V 4 bases and J 1 base; bases outside gene matches: 8. This chain's CDR3 is CASSSTPGTGSYEQYF. Written as DNA, the CDR3 is TGTGCCAGCAGTTCGACGCCCGGGACAGGGTCCTACGAGCAGTACTTC.

The J gene is TRBJ2-7, the V gene TRBV28; maybe TRBD2 (5 bases). The V gene's germline CDR1 is MDHEN and CDR2 SYDVKM. Trimming took off 2 bases at V and 3 bases at J, with 5 bases between the two ends. The CDR3 is 12 amino acids. In nucleotides, the CDR3 is TGTGCCAGCAGTTTACGGGGCTACGAGCAGTACTTC. Residues: CASSLRGYEQYF.

The rearrangement links TRBV15 to TRBJ2-6, with 7 bases that match TRBD2. Germline trimming cut 5 bases from V and 1 base from J; bases unmatched to any gene: 2. The CDR3 totals 15 residues. Germline V gene lookup returns CDR1 LNHNV and CDR2 YYDKDF (reference sequence). The CDR3 sequence: CATSAGRSGANVLTF. Written as DNA, the CDR3 is TGTGCCACCAGCGCCGGGAGGTCTGGGGCCAACGTCCTGACTTTC.

The chain links TRBV11-2 to TRBJ2-7; 8 nucleotides align to TRBD1. CDR1 is SGHAT and CDR2 is FQNNGV in the germline V gene. The length of the CDR3 is 14 residues. Losses at the gene ends were 5 bases for V and 6 bases for J; bases not matched to a gene: 9. DNA of the CDR3: TGTGCCAGCAGCCCCCGACAGGGGTCGGGCGAGCAGTACTTC. It specifies CASSPRQGSGEQYF.

This clone was picked up one time. This rearrangement joins TRBV7-2 to TRBJ2-7, with TRBD2 identical over 8 bases. The V gene's germline CDR1 is SGHTA and CDR2 FQGNSA. After removal of 5 bases from V and 7 bases from J, the junction contained 16 bases not matched to a gene. The length of the CDR3 is 16 residues. In DNA, the CDR3 is TGTGCCAGCAGCCCGGGGGGGGCGGAATGGCTCTCTGAGCAGTACTTC. Its translation: CASSPGGAEWLSEQYF.